The T cell receptor (beta chain) described here comes from a study of T cells expressing NK-cell markers (TCRdb year 2020). Background on the whole study: TCR beta-chain repertoires were profiled in sorted CD3+CD56+NKG2C+, CD3+CD56+NKG2C- and CD3+CD56-NKG2C+ T-cell subsets from fewer than 10 donors. Among the eight sequenced donors, seven were HCMV-seropositive and one was HCMV-seronegative. The study sequenced eight donors, all healthy volunteers chosen at random: three men and five women. Sequencing of the libraries produced 2 x 150 bp reads on Illumina HiSeq 2000/2500, MiSeq or NextSeq.

From the germline V gene, CDR1 is SGHRS and CDR2 is YFSETQ. Including the terminal cysteine and phenylalanine, the CDR3 comprises 14 residues. This entry has no DNA. Findings and caveats that apply to the study as a whole: In roughly six donors, the dominant CD3+CD56+NKG2C+ clonotypes ranked among the top 10 CD8+ clonotypes, making up 1.0-7.0% of CD8+ T cells. Those dominant clonotypes were again the most abundant among CD3+CD56-NKG2C+ cells in several donors, at about 28.3-65%. Whether the expanded NKG2C-expressing T cell clones were specific for HCMV antigens was left unclear.

HCMV-specific IgG was detected in serum with a commercial ELISA kit to determine HCMV serostatus. Peripheral blood mononuclear cells were isolated from blood by Ficoll density gradient centrifugation. TCRdb names Illumina HiSeq 2000 as the instrument used. TCR beta cDNA libraries were prepared using 5'RACE template switching, which introduced a universal primer site and unique molecular identifiers. Synthesis of cDNA was primed from the TCR beta constant segment and was followed by two consecutive PCR amplification steps. For the original study's pipeline: MIGEC handled demultiplexing of the reads and grouping by UMI, while MiTCR was used to assemble and quantify clonotypes. To exclude erroneous sequences, any TCR cDNA sequence not supported by at least two reads was discarded. The tcR package was used for downstream repertoire analysis, and clonotypes were matched between fractions using CDR3 nucleotide sequence together with V segment. VDJmatch was used to annotate antigen specificity against VDJdb, with one amino acid substitution in CDR3 allowed. Once TCRdb had reprocessed the reads, it stored one entry per CDR3 protein sequence and supplied no DNA. The V and J calls here are based on TCRdb, not the publication. The table for this sample lists about 540,000 distinct CDR3 sequences. The ten most abundant clones make up about 3.6% of the sample.

On this clonotype itself: No cognate antigen has been identified for it.

The chain couples TRBV5-1 to TRBJ2-7; TCRdb's D call, TRBD1, is unchecked because there is no DNA. The origin of this receptor is a man aged 18 to 30 in good health. Donor details come from another sample of the same person, matched by shared clones. The material sequenced was blood T cells: a sorted CD56 or NKG2C T cell subset, CD4+ or CD8+ T cells, or bulk PBMC T cells (not recorded which). Here the CDR3 is given as CASSTSSQGGEQYF.